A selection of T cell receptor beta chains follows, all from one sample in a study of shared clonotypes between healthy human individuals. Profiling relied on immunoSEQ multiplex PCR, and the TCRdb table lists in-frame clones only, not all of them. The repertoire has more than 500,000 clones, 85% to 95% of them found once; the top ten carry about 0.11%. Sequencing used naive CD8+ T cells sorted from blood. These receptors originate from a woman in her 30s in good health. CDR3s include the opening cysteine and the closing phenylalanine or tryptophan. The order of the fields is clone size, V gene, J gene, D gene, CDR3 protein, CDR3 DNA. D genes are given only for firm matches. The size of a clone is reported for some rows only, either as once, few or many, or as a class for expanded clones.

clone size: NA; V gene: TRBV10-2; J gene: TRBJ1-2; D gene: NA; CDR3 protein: CASSSFDRFYGYTF; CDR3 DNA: TGCGCCAGCAGTTCCTTCGACAGGTTCTATGGCTACACCTTC
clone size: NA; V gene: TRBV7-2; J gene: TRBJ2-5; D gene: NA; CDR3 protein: CASSYPTGQETQYF; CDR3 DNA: TGTGCCAGCAGCTACCCGACGGGTCAAGAGACCCAGTACTTC
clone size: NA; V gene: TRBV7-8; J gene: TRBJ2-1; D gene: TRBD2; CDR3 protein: CASSFGASGKYNEQFF; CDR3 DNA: TGTGCCAGCAGCTTCGGGGCTAGCGGAAAATACAATGAGCAGTTCTTC
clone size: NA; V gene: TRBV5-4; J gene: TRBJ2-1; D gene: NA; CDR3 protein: CASSLEGGSSNEQFF; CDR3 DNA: TGTGCCAGCAGCCTCGAGGGAGGTTCTTCCAATGAGCAGTTCTTC
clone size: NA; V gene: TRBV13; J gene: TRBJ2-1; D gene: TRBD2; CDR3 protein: CASQAEGGNEQFF; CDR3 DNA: TGTGCCAGCCAAGCGGAGGGAGGGAATGAGCAGTTCTTC
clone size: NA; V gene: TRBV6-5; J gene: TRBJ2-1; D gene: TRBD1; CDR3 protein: CASTTGGSYNEQFF; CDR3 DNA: TGTGCCAGCACCACAGGGGGCTCCTACAATGAGCAGTTCTTC
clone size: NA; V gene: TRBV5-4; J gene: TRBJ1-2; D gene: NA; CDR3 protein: CASSLGGESGYTF; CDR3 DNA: TGTGCCAGCAGCTTGGGGGGGGAAAGTGGCTACACCTTC
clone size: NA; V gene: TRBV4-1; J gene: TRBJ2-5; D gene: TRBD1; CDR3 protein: CASSPWTGGEETQYF; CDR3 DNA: TGCGCCAGCAGCCCTTGGACAGGGGGCGAAGAGACCCAGTACTTC
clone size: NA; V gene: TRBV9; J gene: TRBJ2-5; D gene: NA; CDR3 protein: CASSGAGWQETQYF; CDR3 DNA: TGTGCCAGCAGCGGTGCCGGGTGGCAAGAGACCCAGTACTTC
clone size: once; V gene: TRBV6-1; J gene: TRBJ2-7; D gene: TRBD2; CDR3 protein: CASSESVIAGVYEQYF; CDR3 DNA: TGTGCCAGCAGTGAAAGTGTGATAGCGGGTGTCTACGAGCAGTACTTC
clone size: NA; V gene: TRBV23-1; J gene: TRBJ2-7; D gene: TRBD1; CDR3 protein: CASSLRQGAHEQYF; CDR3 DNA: TGCGCCAGCAGTCTGAGACAGGGGGCTCACGAGCAGTACTTC
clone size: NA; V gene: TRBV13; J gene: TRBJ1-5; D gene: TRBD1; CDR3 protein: CASSLGGQGNNQPQHF; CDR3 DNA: TGTGCCAGCAGCTTAGGGGGACAGGGGAACAATCAGCCCCAGCATTTT
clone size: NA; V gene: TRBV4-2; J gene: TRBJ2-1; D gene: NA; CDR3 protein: CASSQAYNDGNEQFF; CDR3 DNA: TGTGCCAGCAGCCAGGCCTACAACGACGGAAATGAGCAGTTCTTC
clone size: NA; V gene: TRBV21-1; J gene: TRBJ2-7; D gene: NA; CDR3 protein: CASSKTGSGDGSSYEQYF; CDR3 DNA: TGTGCCAGCAGCAAGACTGGGAGCGGGGACGGGAGCTCCTACGAGCAGTACTTC
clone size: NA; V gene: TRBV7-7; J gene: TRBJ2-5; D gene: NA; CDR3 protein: CASSLFDSGETQYF; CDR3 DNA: TGTGCCAGCAGCTTATTTGATTCGGGAGAGACCCAGTACTTC
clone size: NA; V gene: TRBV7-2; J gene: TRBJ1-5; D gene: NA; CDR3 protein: CASSLEDRQPQHF; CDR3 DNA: TGTGCCAGCAGCTTAGAGGACCGTCAGCCCCAGCATTTT
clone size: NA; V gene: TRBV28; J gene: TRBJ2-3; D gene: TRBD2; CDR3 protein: CASSYGLAGEGGSTDTQYF; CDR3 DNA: TGTGCCAGCAGTTATGGGCTAGCGGGAGAGGGGGGGAGCACAGATACGCAGTATTTT
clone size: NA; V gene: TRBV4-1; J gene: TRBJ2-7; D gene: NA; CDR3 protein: CASSQDPGAYEQYF; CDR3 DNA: TGCGCCAGCAGCCAAGACCCAGGAGCCTACGAGCAGTACTTC
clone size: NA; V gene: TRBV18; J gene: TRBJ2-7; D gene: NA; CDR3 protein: CASSLSDGSGPYEQYF; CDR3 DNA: TGTGCCAGCTCCCTCTCCGACGGGAGTGGGCCCTACGAGCAGTACTTC
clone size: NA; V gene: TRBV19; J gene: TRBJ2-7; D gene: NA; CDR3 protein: CASSTLSETYEQYF; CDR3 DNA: TGTGCCAGTAGTACTCTCTCGGAAACCTACGAGCAGTACTTC
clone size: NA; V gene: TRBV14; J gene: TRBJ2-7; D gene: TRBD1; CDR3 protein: CASSPDRGYEQYF; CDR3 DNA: TGTGCCAGCAGCCCGGACAGGGGCTACGAGCAGTACTTC
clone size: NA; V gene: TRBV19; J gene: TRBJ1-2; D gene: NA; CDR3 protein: CASNGWNYGYTF; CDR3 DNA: TGTGCCAGTAACGGGTGGAACTATGGCTACACCTTC
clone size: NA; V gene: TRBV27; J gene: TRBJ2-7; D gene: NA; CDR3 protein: CASSIYEQYF; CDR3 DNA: TGTGCCAGCAGTATCTACGAGCAGTACTTC